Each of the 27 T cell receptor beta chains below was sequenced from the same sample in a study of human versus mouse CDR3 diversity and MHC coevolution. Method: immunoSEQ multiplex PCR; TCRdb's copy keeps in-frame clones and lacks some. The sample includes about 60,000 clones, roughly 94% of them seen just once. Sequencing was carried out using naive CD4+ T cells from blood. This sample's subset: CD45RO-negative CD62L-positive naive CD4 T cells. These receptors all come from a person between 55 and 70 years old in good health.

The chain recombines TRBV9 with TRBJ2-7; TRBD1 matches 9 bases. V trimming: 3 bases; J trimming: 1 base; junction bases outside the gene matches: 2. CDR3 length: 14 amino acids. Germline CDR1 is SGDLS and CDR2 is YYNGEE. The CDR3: CASSDGTGSYEQYF. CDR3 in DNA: TGTGCCAGCAGCGACGGGACAGGGTCCTACGAGCAGTACTTC. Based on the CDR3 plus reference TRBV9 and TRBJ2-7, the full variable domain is DSGVTQTPKHLITATGQRVTLRCSPRSGDLSVYWYQQSLDQGLQFLIQYYNGEERAKGNILERFSAQQFPDLHSELNLSSLELGDSALYFCASSDGTGSYEQYFGPGTRLTVT.

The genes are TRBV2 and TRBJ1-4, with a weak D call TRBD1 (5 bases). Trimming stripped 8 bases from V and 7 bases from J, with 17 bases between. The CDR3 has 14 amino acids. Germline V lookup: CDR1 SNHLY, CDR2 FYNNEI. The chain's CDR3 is CASSRGEGGEKLFF. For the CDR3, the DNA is TGTGCCAGCTCTAGAGGGGAGGGAGGTGAAAAACTGTTTTTT.

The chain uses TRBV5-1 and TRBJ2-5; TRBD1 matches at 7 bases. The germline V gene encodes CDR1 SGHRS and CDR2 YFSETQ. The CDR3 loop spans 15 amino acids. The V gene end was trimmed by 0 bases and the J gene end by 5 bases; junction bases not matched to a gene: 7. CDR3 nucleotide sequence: TGCGCCAGCAGCTTGGGTCAGGGGGTGCGGGAGACCCAGTACTTC. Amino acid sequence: CASSLGQGVRETQYF.

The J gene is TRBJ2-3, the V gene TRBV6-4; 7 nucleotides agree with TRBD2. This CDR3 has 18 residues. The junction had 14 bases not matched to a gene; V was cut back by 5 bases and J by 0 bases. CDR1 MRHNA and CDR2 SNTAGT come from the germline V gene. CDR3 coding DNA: TGTGCCAGCAGTCACAAAATCTTCGTCGGGAGGAGCACAGATACGCAGTATTTT. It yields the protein CASSHKIFVGRSTDTQYF.

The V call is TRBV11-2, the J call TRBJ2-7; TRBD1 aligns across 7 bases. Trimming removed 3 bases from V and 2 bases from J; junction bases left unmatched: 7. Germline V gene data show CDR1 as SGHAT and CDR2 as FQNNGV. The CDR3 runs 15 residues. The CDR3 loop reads CASSFAPGTAYEQYF. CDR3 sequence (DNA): TGTGCCAGCAGCTTCGCCCCCGGGACAGCCTACGAGCAGTACTTC.

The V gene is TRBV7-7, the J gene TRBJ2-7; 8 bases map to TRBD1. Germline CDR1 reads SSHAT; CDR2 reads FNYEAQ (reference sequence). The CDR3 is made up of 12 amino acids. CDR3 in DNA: TGTGCACAGACAGGGGTCAAAAACGAGCAGTACTTC. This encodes CAQTGVKNEQYF.

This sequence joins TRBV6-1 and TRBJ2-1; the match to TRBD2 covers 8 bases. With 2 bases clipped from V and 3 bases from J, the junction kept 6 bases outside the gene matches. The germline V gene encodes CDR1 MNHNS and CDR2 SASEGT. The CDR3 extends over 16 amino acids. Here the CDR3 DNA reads TGTGCCAGCAGTGAACTCCCGGGACTAGACTACAATGAGCAGTTCTTC. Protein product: CASSELPGLDYNEQFF.

This CDR3 reads CASSRGQGRLEKTQYF. The CDR3 nucleotides are TGTGCCAGCTCACGTGGACAGGGGCGTTTGGAGAAGACCCAGTACTTC. V usage is TRBV18 and J usage is TRBJ2-5; 9 bases line up with TRBD1. Germline V gene sequence: CDR1 KGHSH, CDR2 LQKENI. The CDR3 covers 16 residues. V gave up 4 bases and J gave up 6 bases; unmatched junction bases: 12.

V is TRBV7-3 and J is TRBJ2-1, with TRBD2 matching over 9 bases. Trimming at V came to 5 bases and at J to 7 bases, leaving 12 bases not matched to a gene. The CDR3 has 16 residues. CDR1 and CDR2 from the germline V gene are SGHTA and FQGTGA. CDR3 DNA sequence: TGTGCCAGCAGCCCCCGGCCCCGTAGCGGGAGTAATGAGCAGTTCTTC. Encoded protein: CASSPRPRSGSNEQFF.

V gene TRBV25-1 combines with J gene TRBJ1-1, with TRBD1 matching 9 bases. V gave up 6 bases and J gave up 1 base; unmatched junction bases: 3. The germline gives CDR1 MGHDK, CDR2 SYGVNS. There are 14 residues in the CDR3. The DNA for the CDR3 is TGTGCCAGCAGAAGACAGGGGGAGAACACTGAAGCTTTCTTT. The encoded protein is CASRRQGENTEAFF.

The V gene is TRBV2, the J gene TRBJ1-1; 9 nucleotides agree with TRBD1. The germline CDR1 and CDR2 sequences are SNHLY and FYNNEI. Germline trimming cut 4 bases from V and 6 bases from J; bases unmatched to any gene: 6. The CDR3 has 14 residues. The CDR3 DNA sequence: TGTGCCAGCAGTGCAAGACAGGGGGACTCTGAAGCTTTCTTT. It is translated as CASSARQGDSEAFF.

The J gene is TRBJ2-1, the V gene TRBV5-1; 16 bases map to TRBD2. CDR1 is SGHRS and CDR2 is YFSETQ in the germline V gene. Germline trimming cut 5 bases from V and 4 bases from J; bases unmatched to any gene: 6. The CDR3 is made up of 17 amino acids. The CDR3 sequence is CASRGLAGGPGYNEQFF. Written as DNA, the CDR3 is TGCGCCAGCAGGGGACTAGCGGGAGGGCCTGGATACAATGAGCAGTTCTTC.

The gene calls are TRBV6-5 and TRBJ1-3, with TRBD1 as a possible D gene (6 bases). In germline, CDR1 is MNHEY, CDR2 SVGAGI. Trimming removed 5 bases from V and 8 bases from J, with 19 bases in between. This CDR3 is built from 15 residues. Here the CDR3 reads CASSTGTKRMDTIYF. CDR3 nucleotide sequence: TGTGCCAGCAGTACCGGGACAAAAAGGATGGACACCATATATTTT.

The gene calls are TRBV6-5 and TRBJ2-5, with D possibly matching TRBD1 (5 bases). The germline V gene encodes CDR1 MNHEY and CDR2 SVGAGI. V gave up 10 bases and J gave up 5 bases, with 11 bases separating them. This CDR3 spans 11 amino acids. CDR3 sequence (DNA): TGTGCCACCCGTCAGGGTGAGACCCAGTACTTC. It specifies CATRQGETQYF.

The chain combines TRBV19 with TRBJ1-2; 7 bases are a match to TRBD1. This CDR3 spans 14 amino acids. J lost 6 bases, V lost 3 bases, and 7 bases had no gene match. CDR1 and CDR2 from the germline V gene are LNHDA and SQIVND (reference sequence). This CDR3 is CASSIKQGLDGYTF. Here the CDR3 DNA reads TGTGCCAGTAGTATTAAACAGGGGTTGGATGGCTACACCTTC.

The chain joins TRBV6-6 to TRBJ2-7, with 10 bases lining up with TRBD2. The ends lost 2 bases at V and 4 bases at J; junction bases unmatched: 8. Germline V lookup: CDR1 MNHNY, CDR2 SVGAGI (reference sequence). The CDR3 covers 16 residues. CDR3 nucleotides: TGTGCCAGCAGTTACCCAAGGACTAGCGGAGCTTACGAGCAGTACTTC. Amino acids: CASSYPRTSGAYEQYF.

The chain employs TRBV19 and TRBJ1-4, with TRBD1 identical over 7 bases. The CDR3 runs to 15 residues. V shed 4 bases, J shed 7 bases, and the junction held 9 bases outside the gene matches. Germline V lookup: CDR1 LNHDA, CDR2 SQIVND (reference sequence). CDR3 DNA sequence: TGTGCCAGTAGTACCTCAGGGGGTAGGATTGAAAAACTGTTTTTT. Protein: CASSTSGGRIEKLFF.

The CDR3 spells CASSGGQGVYEKLFF. CDR3 in DNA: TGTGCCAGCAGCGGGGGACAGGGAGTGTATGAAAAACTGTTTTTT. The V and J genes are TRBV9 and TRBJ1-4, with 9 positions matching TRBD1. V dropped 3 bases and J dropped 6; count of bases not matched to a gene: 6. There are 15 residues in the CDR3. The germline V gene has CDR1 SGDLS and CDR2 YYNGEE. The complete variable domain, with remaining parts taken from reference TRBV9 and TRBJ1-4, reads DSGVTQTPKHLITATGQRVTLRCSPRSGDLSVYWYQQSLDQGLQFLIQYYNGEERAKGNILERFSAQQFPDLHSELNLSSLELGDSALYFCASSGGQGVYEKLFFGSGTQLSVL.

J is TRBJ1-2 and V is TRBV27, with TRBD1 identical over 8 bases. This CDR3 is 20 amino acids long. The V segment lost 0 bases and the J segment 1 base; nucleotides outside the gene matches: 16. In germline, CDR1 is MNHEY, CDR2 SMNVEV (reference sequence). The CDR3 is CASSLSGGRQGFPNNYGYTF. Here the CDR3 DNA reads TGTGCCAGCAGTTTATCGGGAGGGCGACAGGGGTTCCCCAATAACTATGGCTACACCTTC.

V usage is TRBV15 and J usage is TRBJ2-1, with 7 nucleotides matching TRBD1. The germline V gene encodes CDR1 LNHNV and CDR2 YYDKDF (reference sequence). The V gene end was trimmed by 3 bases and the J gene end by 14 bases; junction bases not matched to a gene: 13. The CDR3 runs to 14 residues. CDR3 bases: TGTGCCACCAGCAGTGCGCTCCCCGGACAGGATAAGTTCTTC. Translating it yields CATSSALPGQDKFF. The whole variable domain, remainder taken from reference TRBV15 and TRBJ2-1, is DAMVIQNPRYQVTQFGKPVTLSCSQTLNHNVMYWYQQKSSQAPKLLFHYYDKDFNNEADTPDNFQSRRPNTSFCFLDIRSPGLGDTAMYLCATSSALPGQDKFFGPGTRLTVL.

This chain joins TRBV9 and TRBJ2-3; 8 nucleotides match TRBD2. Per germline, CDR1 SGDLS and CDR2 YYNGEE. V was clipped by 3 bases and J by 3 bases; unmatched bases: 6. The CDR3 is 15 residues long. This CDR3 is CASSAQLAVTDTQYF. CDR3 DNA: TGTGCCAGCAGCGCTCAACTAGCGGTTACAGATACGCAGTATTTT. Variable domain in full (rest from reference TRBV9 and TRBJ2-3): DSGVTQTPKHLITATGQRVTLRCSPRSGDLSVYWYQQSLDQGLQFLIQYYNGEERAKGNILERFSAQQFPDLHSELNLSSLELGDSALYFCASSAQLAVTDTQYFGPGTRLTVL.

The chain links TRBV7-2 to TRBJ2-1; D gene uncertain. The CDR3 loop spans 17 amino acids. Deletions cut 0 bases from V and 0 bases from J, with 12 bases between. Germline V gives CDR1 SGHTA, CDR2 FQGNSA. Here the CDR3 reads CASSLALGVSSYNEQFF. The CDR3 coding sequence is TGTGCCAGCAGCTTAGCCCTAGGCGTCAGCTCCTACAATGAGCAGTTCTTC.

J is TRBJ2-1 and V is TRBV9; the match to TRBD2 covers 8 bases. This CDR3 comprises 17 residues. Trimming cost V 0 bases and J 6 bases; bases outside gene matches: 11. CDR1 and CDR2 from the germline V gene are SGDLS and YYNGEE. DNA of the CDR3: TGTGCCAGCAGCGTAGGGCGGAGCGGGAGCCAGTTCAATGAGCAGTTCTTC. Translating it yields CASSVGRSGSQFNEQFF.

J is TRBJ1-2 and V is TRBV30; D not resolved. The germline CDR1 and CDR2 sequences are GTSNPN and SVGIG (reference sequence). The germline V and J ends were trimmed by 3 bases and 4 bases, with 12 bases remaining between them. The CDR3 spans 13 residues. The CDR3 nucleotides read TGTGCCTGGAGAGTCCTTCGGGGCTATGGCTACACCTTC. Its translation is CAWRVLRGYGYTF.

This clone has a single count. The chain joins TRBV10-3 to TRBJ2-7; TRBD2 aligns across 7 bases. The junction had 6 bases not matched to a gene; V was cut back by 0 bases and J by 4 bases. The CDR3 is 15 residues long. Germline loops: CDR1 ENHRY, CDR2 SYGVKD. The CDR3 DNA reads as TGTGCCATCAGTGAGTCGGCTAGCGGAGGTTACGAGCAGTACTTC. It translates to CAISESASGGYEQYF.

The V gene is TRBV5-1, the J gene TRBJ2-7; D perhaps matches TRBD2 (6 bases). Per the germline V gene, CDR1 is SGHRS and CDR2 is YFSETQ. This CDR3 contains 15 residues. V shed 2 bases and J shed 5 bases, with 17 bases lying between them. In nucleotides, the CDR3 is TGCGCCAGCAGCTTCGGGGGAGCGCCCTTCGACGAGCAGTACTTC. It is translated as CASSFGGAPFDEQYF.

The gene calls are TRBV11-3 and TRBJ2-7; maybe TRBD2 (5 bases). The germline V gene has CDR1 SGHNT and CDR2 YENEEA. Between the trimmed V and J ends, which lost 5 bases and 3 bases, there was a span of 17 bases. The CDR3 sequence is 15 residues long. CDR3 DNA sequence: TGTGCCAGCAGCACCGCCCCCGGGATCTACTACGAGCAGTACTTC. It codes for CASSTAPGIYYEQYF. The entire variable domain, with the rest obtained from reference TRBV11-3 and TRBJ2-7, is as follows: EAGVVQSPRYKIIEKKQPVAFWCNPISGHNTLYWYLQNLGQGPELLIRYENEEAVDDSQLPKDRFSAERLKGVDSTLKIQPAELGDSAVYLCASSTAPGIYYEQYFGPGTRLTVT.